The rows below give T cell receptor beta chains drawn from one sample of a study of blood T cell repertoires in COVID-19. Some clones are missing from TCRdb's copy, which holds only in-frame ones; the method was immunoSEQ multiplex PCR. The table has 200,000 to 250,000 clones, around four fifths seen once. Sequencing input: peripheral blood. Receptors originate from an elderly woman with active or convalescent COVID-19. Each CDR3 is given with its conserved first and last residue. Fields, in order: D gene, J gene, V gene, clone size, CDR3 DNA, CDR3 protein. D genes are given only for firm matches. Expanded clones get a size class; other rows say once, few or many, or leave the size out.

. | TRBJ2-5 | TRBV21-1 | . | TGTGCCAGCAGCAAAAAGCTCTGGGCTTTAAGTCAAGAGACCCAGTACTTC | CASSKKLWALSQETQYF
. | TRBJ2-1 | TRBV2 | once | TGTGCCAGCAGCCGGGTAAGCTCCTACAATGAGCAGTTCTTC | CASSRVSSYNEQFF
TRBD2 | TRBJ2-3 | TRBV28 | . | TGTGCCAGCAGTCCACTAGCGGATGGGAGCACAGATACGCAGTATTTT | CASSPLADGSTDTQYF
. | TRBJ2-7 | TRBV7-9 | once | TGTGCCAGCAGCTTAACTCGCTACGAGCAGTACTTC | CASSLTRYEQYF
. | TRBJ1-3 | TRBV7-6 | . | TGTGCCAGCAGCTTAGCGCAGGGCAGCTCTGGAAACACCATATATTTT | CASSLAQGSSGNTIYF
TRBD1 | TRBJ2-7 | TRBV7-8 | . | TGTGCCAGCAGCCCCCGGGACAGCTCCTACGAGCAGTACTTC | CASSPRDSSYEQYF
TRBD1 | TRBJ1-2 | TRBV4-1 | . | TGCGCCAGCAGCCTTACCGGGACAGGGGGCCATGGCTACACCTTC | CASSLTGTGGHGYTF
. | TRBJ2-1 | TRBV11-3 | . | TGTGCCAGCAGCCCAGGGGGGAATGAGCAGTTCTTC | CASSPGGNEQFF
TRBD2 | TRBJ2-1 | TRBV28 | . | TGTGCCAGCACCTTGAGCGGGGGGGCAAACAATGAGCAGTTCTTC | CASTLSGGANNEQFF
. | TRBJ2-7 | TRBV18 | . | TGTGCCAGCTCACCCCCAGGGATGCCCTACGAGCAGTACTTC | CASSPPGMPYEQYF
. | TRBJ1-1 | TRBV6-2/TRBV6-3 | . | TGTGCCAGCAGTAGAACAGAGAACACTGAAGCTTTCTTT | CASSRTENTEAFF
TRBD1 | TRBJ1-1 | TRBV6-5 | few | TGTGCCAGCAGTTACTCCTACACAGGGGACACTGAAGCTTTCTTT | CASSYSYTGDTEAFF
. | TRBJ2-7 | TRBV23-1 | . | TGCGCCAGCAGTCATCGACAGCCCCCCTACGAGCAGTACTTC | CASSHRQPPYEQYF
. | TRBJ2-3 | TRBV7-2 | . | TGTGCCAGCAGCTTGGAGCGGCGGGGAACGGGTACGCAGTATTTT | CASSLERRGTGTQYF
TRBD1 | TRBJ2-2 | TRBV3-1/TRBV3-2 | few | TGTGCCAGCAGCCAGCCCCGGGACAGGGAAACCGGGGAGCTGTTTTTT | CASSQPRDRETGELFF
TRBD1 | TRBJ2-7 | TRBV5-1 | . | TGCGCCAGCAGCTTACCATCCGGACAGGGGGCCTACGAGCAGTACTTC | CASSLPSGQGAYEQYF
. | TRBJ1-2 | TRBV5-4 | . | TGTGCCAGCAGCTTGGGGCCAGGAAACTATGGCTACACCTTC | CASSLGPGNYGYTF
. | TRBJ2-7 | TRBV20-1 | . | TGCAGTGCTAGTCTTTCAGGGCTTACCTACGAGCAGTACTTC | CSASLSGLTYEQYF
. | TRBJ1-1 | TRBV5-1 | . | TGCGCCAGCACTCAGGGCAGGGTTCGTACTGAAGCTTTCTTT | CASTQGRVRTEAFF
TRBD2 | TRBJ2-3 | TRBV5-1 | . | TGCGCCAGCAGCTTAACCGGGACTAGAACAGATACGCAGTATTTT | CASSLTGTRTDTQYF
TRBD1 | TRBJ1-1 | TRBV29-1 | . | TGCAGCGTTGATGGGCAGGGGGTTTCTGAAGCTTTCTTT | CSVDGQGVSEAFF
. | TRBJ2-1 | TRBV29-1 | . | TGCAGCGTTGAACGGGGGCGGGGGAATGAGCAGTTCTTC | CSVERGRGNEQFF
TRBD2 | TRBJ2-7 | TRBV2 | . | TGTGCCAGCAGTGGGCCTAGCGGGAGGGCCGAGCAGTACTTC | CASSGPSGRAEQYF
. | TRBJ2-3 | TRBV3-1/TRBV3-2 | . | TGTGCCAGCAGCCTTGGACTAGAGGGGGGAGATACGCAGTATTTT | CASSLGLEGGDTQYF
TRBD1 | TRBJ2-7 | TRBV7-2 | . | TGTGCCAGCAGCTTAGGACAGGGGGCATACGAGCAGTACTTC | CASSLGQGAYEQYF
. | TRBJ2-5 | TRBV6-5 | . | TGTGCCACAGCCGGGACTCCTATCGGAGAGACCCAGTACTTC | CATAGTPIGETQYF
. | TRBJ2-4 | TRBV6-5 | . | TGTGCCAGCTATCCGGGAAAGAAAAACATTCAGTACTTC | CASYPGKKNIQYF
. | TRBJ2-2 | TRBV7-3 | . | TGTGCCAGCAGCTTACTTCCCGGGGAGCTGTTTTTT | CASSLLPGELFF
. | TRBJ2-2 | TRBV21-1 | . | TGTGCCAGCAGCAAAGTCCAGCGACTGAAGAACACCGGGGAGCTGTTTTTT | CASSKVQRLKNTGELFF
. | TRBJ2-3 | TRBV7-9 | . | TGTGCCAGCAGCTTAGGGACTATCCAGCTGACAGATACGCAGTATTTT | CASSLGTIQLTDTQYF
TRBD1 | TRBJ1-3 | TRBV6-6 | . | TGTGCCAGCAGCCGAAGTACGGACAGGGCGTATATCACTGGAAACACCATATATTTT | CASSRSTDRAYITGNTIYF
TRBD1 | TRBJ2-7 | TRBV5-1 | . | TGCGCCAGCAGCCCGACAGGGCTAGTCTACGAGCAGTACTTC | CASSPTGLVYEQYF
TRBD2 | TRBJ2-1 | TRBV7-9 | . | TGTGCCAGCAGCTCCCAGAGCGGGGCGGAGCAGTTCTTC | CASSSQSGAEQFF
. | TRBJ2-6 | TRBV4-3 | . | TGCGCCAGCAGCCCCACAGGCGGGGCTGGGGCCAACGTCCTGACTTTC | CASSPTGGAGANVLTF
. | TRBJ1-1 | TRBV18 | . | TGTGCCAGCTCACCACCGCTCCTTGTGGGGGGAGGGACTGAAGCTTTCTTT | CASSPPLLVGGGTEAFF
TRBD1 | TRBJ1-5 | TRBV7-2 | . | TGTGCCAGCAGCCTAGGGACAGGGGATGGACAGCCCCAGCATTTT | CASSLGTGDGQPQHF
. | TRBJ2-3 | TRBV12-3/TRBV12-4 | once | TGTGCCAGCAGTTTATCAGGGGATACGCAGTATTTT | CASSLSGDTQYF
TRBD1 | TRBJ2-7 | TRBV11-2 | . | TGTGCCAGCAGCTTAGTACAGGGGGCTGGGTTCTACGAGCAGTACTTC | CASSLVQGAGFYEQYF
TRBD2 | TRBJ2-7 | TRBV18 | . | TGTGCCAGCTCACCCCGTAGCGGGGGGGCTTACGAGCAGTACTTC | CASSPRSGGAYEQYF
. | TRBJ2-3 | TRBV5-6 | . | TGTGCCAGCACCCCCGCCAGAAGAGTAATCCGCACAGATGCGCAGTATTTT | CASTPARRVIRTDAQYF
. | TRBJ2-7 | TRBV4-1 | . | TGCGCCAGCAGCCAAGAAGGCGGCTACGAGCAGTACTTC | CASSQEGGYEQYF
TRBD1 | TRBJ1-1 | TRBV6-5 | . | TGTGCCAGCATACAGGGGCGGATGAACACTGAAGCTTTCTTT | CASIQGRMNTEAFF
TRBD2 | TRBJ2-1 | TRBV6-2/TRBV6-3 | . | TGTGCCAGCAGCCTAGCGGATTTTTACAATGAGCAGTTCTTC | CASSLADFYNEQFF
TRBD2 | TRBJ2-1 | TRBV9 | . | TGTGCCAGCAGCGTACGACCGGGACTAGCGTCCAATGAGCAGTTCTTC | CASSVRPGLASNEQFF
TRBD1 | TRBJ2-7 | TRBV5-1 | once | TGCGCCAGCAGCTTGGGAACAACAGGGGAAGGGTACGAGCAGTACTTC | CASSLGTTGEGYEQYF
. | TRBJ2-2 | TRBV5-5 | . | TGTGCCAGCGGAGGGACCGCCGCGAACACCGGGGAGCTGTTTTTT | CASGGTAANTGELFF
. | TRBJ2-1 | TRBV11-2 | . | TGTGCCAGCAGCTTAGCCGGACTTATTAATGAGCAGTTCTTC | CASSLAGLINEQFF
. | TRBJ2-7 | TRBV7-9 | few | TGTGCCAGCAGCCCCCCGGGGGTCGGGACCCACGAGCAGTACTTC | CASSPPGVGTHEQYF
. | TRBJ2-3 | TRBV7-9 | . | TGTGCCAGCAGCTTCCCAGGACAGATGAGCACAGATACGCAGTATTTT | CASSFPGQMSTDTQYF
. | TRBJ1-5 | TRBV2 | . | TGTGCCAGCAGATACAGACAGGAGAAGACGCCCCAGCATTTT | CASRYRQEKTPQHF